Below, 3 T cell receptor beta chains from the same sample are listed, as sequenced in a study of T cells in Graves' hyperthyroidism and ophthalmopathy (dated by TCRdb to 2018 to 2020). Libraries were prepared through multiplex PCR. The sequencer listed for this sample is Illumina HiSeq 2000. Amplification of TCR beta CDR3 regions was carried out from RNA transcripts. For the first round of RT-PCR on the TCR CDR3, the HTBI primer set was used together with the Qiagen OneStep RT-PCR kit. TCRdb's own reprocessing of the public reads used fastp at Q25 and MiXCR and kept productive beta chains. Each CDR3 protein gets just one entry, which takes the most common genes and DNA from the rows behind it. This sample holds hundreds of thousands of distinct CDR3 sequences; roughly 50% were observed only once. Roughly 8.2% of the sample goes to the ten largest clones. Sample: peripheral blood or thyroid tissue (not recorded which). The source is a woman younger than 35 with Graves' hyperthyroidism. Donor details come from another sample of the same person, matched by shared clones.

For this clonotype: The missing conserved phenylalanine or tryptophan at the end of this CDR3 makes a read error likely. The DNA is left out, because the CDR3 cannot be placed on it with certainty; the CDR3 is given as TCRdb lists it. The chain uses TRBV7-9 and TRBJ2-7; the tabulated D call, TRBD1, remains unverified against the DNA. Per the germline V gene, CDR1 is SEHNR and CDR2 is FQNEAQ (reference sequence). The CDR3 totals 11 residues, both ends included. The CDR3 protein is CASSAGVPEYI.

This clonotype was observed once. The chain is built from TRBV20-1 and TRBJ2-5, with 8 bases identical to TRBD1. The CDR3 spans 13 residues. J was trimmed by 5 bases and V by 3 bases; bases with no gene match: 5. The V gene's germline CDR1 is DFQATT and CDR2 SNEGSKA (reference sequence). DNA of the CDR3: TGCAGTGCTAGGACAGGGGCTGGGGAGACCCAGTACTTC. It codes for CSARTGAGETQYF.

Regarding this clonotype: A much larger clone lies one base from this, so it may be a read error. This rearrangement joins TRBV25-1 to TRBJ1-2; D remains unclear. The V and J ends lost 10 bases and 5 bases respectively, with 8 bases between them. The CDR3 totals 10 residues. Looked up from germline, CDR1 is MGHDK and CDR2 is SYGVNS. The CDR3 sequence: CATSKYGYTF. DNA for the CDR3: TGTGCCACCTCGAAGTATGGCTACACCTTC.